The 14 T cell receptor beta chains listed next were all sequenced from one sample in a study of early T cells in non-severe SARS-CoV-2 infection. TCRdb ran MiXCR on the 5' RACE reads and lists one entry per CDR3 protein. The data contain more than 65,000 distinct CDR3 sequences, around an eighth of them singletons. Sequencing was done on a sample of whole blood. These receptors originate from an adult who was a healthcare worker with PCR-confirmed SARS-CoV-2 infection or an uninfected control (not recorded which).

The chain uses TRBV15 and TRBJ1-1, with 12 bases lining up with TRBD1. V gave up 0 bases and J gave up 11 bases; unmatched junction bases: 10. Germline V gene lookup returns CDR1 LNHNV and CDR2 YYDKDF (reference sequence). The CDR3 consists of 16 residues. CDR3 nucleotides: TGTGCCACCAGCAGAGACACCGGGACAGGGGGCTGGGATGCTTTCTTT. This encodes CATSRDTGTGGWDAFF.

This clonotype was seen at least ten times. V and J are TRBV28 and TRBJ2-6, with D perhaps matching TRBD1 (5 bases). The V end was cut by 5 bases, the J end by 1 base, with 12 bases between. The germline CDR1 and CDR2 sequences are MDHEN and SYDVKM. The CDR3 totals 16 residues. In nucleotides, the CDR3 is TGTGCCAGCAGTGCTCCCAGGGTGTCTGGGGCCAACGTCCTGACTTTC. Its protein is CASSAPRVSGANVLTF.

The gene calls are TRBV6-2 or TRBV6-3 and TRBJ2-6; perhaps TRBD1 as D (5 bases). This CDR3 contains 11 residues. Trimming left V 6 bases short and J 9 bases short, with 6 bases between. Germline V gene sequence: CDR1 MNHEY, CDR2 SVGEGT. CDR3: CASSQGNVLTF. The CDR3 nucleotides are TGTGCCAGCAGCCAGGGCAACGTCCTGACTTTC.

This clonotype has ten or more counts. The chain combines TRBV7-9 with TRBJ1-4; D gene ambiguous. Trimming pared 5 bases from V and 8 bases from J, leaving 21 bases between. Germline lookup yields CDR1 SEHNR and CDR2 FQNEAQ (reference sequence). The CDR3 has 16 amino acids. The CDR3 DNA reads as TGTGCCAGCAGCCCCCCGGGTTGGAAGGGAAAAGAAAAACTGTTTTTT. Protein product: CASSPPGWKGKEKLFF.

This clonotype has at least ten counts. The V and J genes are TRBV27 and TRBJ2-1; D possibly corresponds to TRBD2 (5 bases). V was cut by 7 bases and J by 2 bases, with 18 bases left in between. Per the germline V gene, CDR1 is MNHEY and CDR2 is SMNVEV (reference sequence). The CDR3 is 16 amino acids. CDR3 nucleotide sequence: TGTGCCAGCACCTTATTCTCCGTCGGGACCTACAATGAGCAGTTCTTC. It specifies CASTLFSVGTYNEQFF.

This clonotype occurred many times. This chain links TRBV19 with TRBJ2-7, with 7 bases fitting TRBD1. The CDR3 covers 14 residues. The germline CDR1 and CDR2 sequences are LNHDA and SQIVND (reference sequence). The J segment lost 5 bases and the V segment lost 3 bases, leaving 7 bases of the junction unmatched. The CDR3 protein is CASSIGQGVDEQYF. CDR3 sequence (DNA): TGTGCCAGTAGTATCGGCCAGGGGGTCGACGAGCAGTACTTC.

Note on this clonotype: A read error may be the cause here, since a much bigger clone is one base away. The chain employs TRBV18 and TRBJ2-2; D may be TRBD1 (5 bases). Germline V lookup: CDR1 KGHSH, CDR2 LQKENI. There are 15 residues in the CDR3. CDR3 residues: CVSSPGRDHTGELFF. CDR3 DNA: TGTGTCAGCTCACCAGGCAGGGATCACACCGGGGAGCTGTTTTTT. Using reference TRBV18 and TRBJ2-2 for the parts outside the CDR3, the full variable domain is NAGVMQNPRHLVRRRGQEARLRCSPMKGHSHVYWYRQLPEEGLKFMVYLQKENIIDESGMPKERFSAEFPKEGPSILRIQQVVRGDSAAYFCVSSPGRDHTGELFFGEGSRLTVL.

This clonotype was found many times. The V call is TRBV12-5, the J call TRBJ2-1, with 8 bases fitting TRBD1. The germline CDR1 and CDR2 sequences are LGHNT and FRNRAP. The CDR3 has 13 amino acids. V dropped 8 bases and J dropped 6; count of bases not matched to a gene: 6. The CDR3 sequence is CASSGQAFNEQFF. CDR3 nucleotide sequence: TGTGCTAGTTCGGGACAGGCGTTCAATGAGCAGTTCTTC.

This clonotype has just one count. The chain carries TRBV29-1 and TRBJ1-1, with D hard to call. The germline V and J ends were trimmed by 4 bases and 7 bases, with 13 bases remaining between them. Germline V gene data show CDR1 as SQVTM and CDR2 as ANQGSEA. CDR3 length: 12 amino acids. CDR3 sequence reads: CSVVEGVGEAFF. The CDR3 bases are TGCAGCGTTGTTGAGGGTGTGGGTGAAGCTTTCTTT.

This clonotype was observed many times. The J gene is TRBJ1-1, the V gene TRBV29-1; tentative D call: TRBD1 (5 bases). The CDR3 consists of 13 residues. Germline assignment: CDR1 SQVTM and CDR2 ANQGSEA. Trimming pared 8 bases from V and 0 bases from J, leaving 13 bases between. The CDR3 sequence: CSTRDSLNTEAFF. Here the CDR3 DNA reads TGCAGCACAAGAGACAGCTTGAACACTGAAGCTTTCTTT.

The chain joins TRBV11-2 to TRBJ1-6, with D unresolved. This CDR3 has 16 amino acids. The germline V gene encodes CDR1 SGHAT and CDR2 FQNNGV. V lost 1 base to trimming and J lost 2 bases, with 9 bases between them. Here the CDR3 reads CASSLAATTYNSPLHF. CDR3 sequence (DNA): TGTGCCAGCAGCTTAGCGGCCACGACCTATAATTCACCCCTCCACTTT.

This clonotype was seen many times. The rearrangement uses TRBV11-2 and TRBJ2-6; weak D call: TRBD1 (7 bases). Germline-derived CDR1 and CDR2 are SGHAT and FQNNGV. This CDR3 is 16 amino acids long. Trimming took off 5 bases at V and 6 bases at J, with 17 bases between the two ends. The CDR3 is CASSHSGGMTANVLTF. The CDR3 region has the DNA TGTGCCAGCAGCCACTCAGGGGGGATGACGGCCAACGTCCTGACTTTC. Full variable domain (rest looked up from reference TRBV11-2 and TRBJ2-6): EAGVAQSPRYKIIEKRQSVAFWCNPISGHATLYWYQQILGQGPKLLIQFQNNGVVDDSQLPKDRFSAERLKGVDSTLKIQPAKLEDSAVYLCASSHSGGMTANVLTFGAGSRLTVL.

This chain connects TRBV13 to TRBJ2-1; D perhaps matches TRBD2 (5 bases). Germline CDR1 reads PRHDT; CDR2 reads FYEKMQ (reference sequence). The CDR3 has 13 amino acids. Trimming stripped 8 bases from V and 6 bases from J, with 14 bases between. The CDR3 is CASAPGNTNEQFF. The CDR3 DNA reads TGTGCCAGCGCCCCCGGGAACACCAATGAGCAGTTCTTC.

The V call is TRBV29-1, the J call TRBJ2-1; D is possibly TRBD2 (6 bases). Germline V gene lookup returns CDR1 SQVTM and CDR2 ANQGSEA. Between the trimmed V and J ends, which lost 8 bases and 2 bases, there was a span of 13 bases. The CDR3 runs to 13 residues. CDR3 in amino acids: CSFLANPYNEQFF. CDR3 DNA: TGCAGCTTCCTAGCGAACCCCTACAATGAGCAGTTCTTC.